The next 21 T cell receptor beta chains were all read from a single sample in a study of T cell changes during pregnancy in multiple sclerosis. The method was immunoSEQ multiplex PCR; TCRdb's version includes in-frame clones alone and lacks a portion of them. The table lists around 50,000 clones, roughly 92% of them singletons. This specimen consisted of CD4+ T cells from peripheral blood mononuclear cells, obtained in the third trimester of pregnancy. The origin of the receptors is a female donor with multiple sclerosis, enrolled in a pregnancy study.

V usage is TRBV28 and J usage is TRBJ2-7; the D gene is possibly TRBD2 (6 bases). Germline CDR1 is MDHEN and CDR2 is SYDVKM. The CDR3 has 13 residues. Trimming removed 8 bases at V and 2 bases at J, with 13 bases between. The CDR3 DNA reads TGTGCCAGCGGGCGGGGTTCCCCCTACGAGCAGTACTTC. Protein sequence: CASGRGSPYEQYF.

DNA of the CDR3: TGTGCCAGCAGCACGCTTGGCGGGAACAATGAGCAGTTCTTC. This gives the protein CASSTLGGNNEQFF. The chain has TRBV28 and TRBJ2-1; D possibly corresponds to TRBD2 (6 bases). Trimming stripped 6 bases from V and 5 bases from J, with 14 bases between. The germline CDR1 and CDR2 sequences are MDHEN and SYDVKM. This CDR3 has 14 amino acids.

The chain carries TRBV7-2 and TRBJ2-3; 8 nucleotides line up with TRBD2. This CDR3 contains 17 residues. The trim removed 5 bases at V and 6 bases at J, leaving 16 bases unmatched. Germline lookup yields CDR1 SGHTA and CDR2 FQGNSA. The CDR3 is CASSTHLEAGAADTQYF. CDR3 sequence (DNA): TGTGCCAGCAGCACCCACCTCGAAGCGGGAGCGGCGGATACGCAGTATTTT.

This clone has a handful of counts. V usage is TRBV5-1 and J usage is TRBJ2-7; 7 bases map to TRBD2. J lost 3 bases, V lost 9 bases, and 12 bases had no gene match. CDR1 is SGHRS, CDR2 YFSETQ, per germline. The CDR3 loop spans 14 amino acids. The CDR3 nucleotides read TGCGCCACCTCCCCGAGCGGGAATGGCTACGAGCAGTACTTC. This sequence encodes CATSPSGNGYEQYF.

This clone is a singleton in its sample. J is TRBJ1-1 and V is TRBV28; 9 bases are shared with TRBD1. The CDR3 runs to 16 residues. Losses at the gene ends were 7 bases for V and 3 bases for J; bases not matched to a gene: 12. Germline CDR1 reads MDHEN; CDR2 reads SYDVKM. DNA for the CDR3: TGTGCCAGCACAGGGACAGGGTTTTGGGTTGACACTGAAGCTTTCTTT. It encodes CASTGTGFWVDTEAFF.

The chain employs TRBV9 and TRBJ1-5; TRBD1 might be the D (5 bases). Trimming took off 0 bases at V and 7 bases at J, with 11 bases between the two ends. The length of the CDR3 is 14 residues. The V gene's germline CDR1 is SGDLS and CDR2 YYNGEE. The CDR3 loop is CASSVGREEQPQHF. Here the CDR3 DNA reads TGTGCCAGCAGCGTAGGCAGGGAGGAACAGCCCCAGCATTTT.

The chain has TRBV2 and TRBJ2-3; D uncertain. Germline V CDR1 and CDR2: SNHLY, FYNNEI. The CDR3 consists of 9 residues. Between the trimmed V and J ends, which lost 11 bases and 5 bases, there was a span of 5 bases. This chain's CDR3 is CAGRDTQYF. For the CDR3, the DNA is TGTGCCGGCCGAGATACGCAGTATTTT.

The chain carries TRBV28 and TRBJ2-5, with TRBD1 identical over 10 bases. This CDR3 region has 16 residues. Germline V CDR1 and CDR2: MDHEN, SYDVKM. V lost 3 bases, J lost 2 bases, and 6 bases stayed unmatched. This CDR3 reads CASSFSGQGPQETQYF. The CDR3 bases are TGTGCCAGCAGTTTTTCGGGACAGGGGCCTCAAGAGACCCAGTACTTC. The full variable domain, its missing parts supplied by reference TRBV28 and TRBJ2-5, is DVKVTQSSRYLVKRTGEKVFLECVQDMDHENMFWYRQDPGLGLRLIYFSYDVKMKEKGDIPEGYSVSREKKERFSLILESASTNQTSMYLCASSFSGQGPQETQYFGPGTRLLVL.

This chain links TRBV9 with TRBJ1-2, with D maybe TRBD1 (5 bases). Germline CDR1 reads SGDLS; CDR2 reads YYNGEE. CDR3 size: 16 residues. Trimming pared 7 bases from V and 3 bases from J, leaving 22 bases between. The CDR3 sequence: CASAGDVGTRDYGYTF. CDR3 coding DNA: TGTGCCAGCGCCGGAGACGTAGGGACTAGAGACTATGGCTACACCTTC. Supplemented by reference TRBV9 and TRBJ1-2, the full variable domain reads DSGVTQTPKHLITATGQRVTLRCSPRSGDLSVYWYQQSLDQGLQFLIQYYNGEERAKGNILERFSAQQFPDLHSELNLSSLELGDSALYFCASAGDVGTRDYGYTFGSGTRLTVV.

The chain has TRBV30 and TRBJ2-1; 10 nucleotides align to TRBD2. The CDR3 has 17 amino acids. Germline V CDR1 and CDR2: GTSNPN, SVGIG (reference sequence). The J segment lost 5 bases and the V segment lost 1 base, leaving 11 bases of the junction unmatched. CDR3 residues: CAWSDGGGLAENNEQFF. CDR3 DNA: TGTGCCTGGAGTGACGGGGGTGGACTAGCGGAGAACAATGAGCAGTTCTTC.

This rearrangement joins TRBV5-6 to TRBJ1-1; tentative D call: TRBD1 (6 bases). V lost 2 bases and J lost 0, with 11 bases in between. Germline values: CDR1 SGHDT, CDR2 YYEEEE. The CDR3 is 15 residues long. CDR3 region: CASSLGGAMNTEAFF. The CDR3 nucleotides are TGTGCCAGCAGCTTAGGGGGGGCCATGAACACTGAAGCTTTCTTT.

This chain uses TRBV4-1 with TRBJ2-7; 7 positions agree with TRBD2. Germline V gene data show CDR1 as MGHRA and CDR2 as YSYEKL. The CDR3 is 17 amino acids. The V and J ends lost 3 bases and 3 bases, in that order; junction bases with no gene match: 14. For the CDR3, the DNA is TGCGCCAGCAGCCAGGTAGAAAGGACTAGGCGCATCTACGAGCAGTACTTC. As protein: CASSQVERTRRIYEQYF.

This rearrangement joins TRBV6-1 to TRBJ1-4; maybe TRBD1 (5 bases). This CDR3 is built from 14 residues. CDR1 is MNHNS, CDR2 SASEGT, per germline. V was cut by 5 bases and J by 4 bases, with 11 bases left in between. CDR3 residues: CASSLDTLNEKLFF. The CDR3 coding sequence is TGTGCCAGCAGTTTGGACACTCTTAATGAAAAACTGTTTTTT.

The CDR3, as DNA: TGTGCCAGCTCACCAACTAGCGGGAGGGCTTCCGGGGCCAACGTCCTGACTTTC. This codes for CASSPTSGRASGANVLTF. This chain connects TRBV18 to TRBJ2-6, with TRBD2 identical over 13 bases. V lost 2 bases, J lost 4 bases, and 5 bases stayed unmatched. The CDR3 length is 18 residues. The germline CDR1 and CDR2 sequences are KGHSH and LQKENI.

J is TRBJ2-5 and V is TRBV11-1; 7 nucleotides match TRBD1. This CDR3 is built from 13 residues. The V and J ends lost 5 bases and 4 bases, in that order; junction bases with no gene match: 4. Germline loops: CDR1 SGHAT, CDR2 FQDESV (reference sequence). CDR3 in DNA: TGTGCCAGCAGCACAGGGACAGTAGAGACCCAGTACTTC. Translating it yields CASSTGTVETQYF.

The chain has TRBV5-1 and TRBJ2-1; tentatively, D is TRBD2 (6 bases). CDR3 length: 16 residues. CDR1 is SGHRS, CDR2 YFSETQ, per germline. V was pared by 0 bases and J by 1 base, with 11 bases between. The CDR3 is CASSLGGTPSYNEQFF. The CDR3 bases are TGCGCCAGCAGCTTGGGGGGGACTCCTTCCTACAATGAGCAGTTCTTC.

The V call is TRBV5-8, the J call TRBJ2-3; 12 nucleotides agree with TRBD2. Germline CDR1 reads SGHTS; CDR2 reads YDEGEE. V was clipped by 2 bases and J by 5 bases; unmatched bases: 9. The CDR3 extends over 17 amino acids. The CDR3 DNA reads TGTGCCAGCAGCTTCGCTGTACTAGCGGGAGGAGTAGATACGCAGTATTTT. Protein sequence: CASSFAVLAGGVDTQYF.

The chain employs TRBV4-1 and TRBJ2-6; weak D call: TRBD2 (7 bases). The germline V gene encodes CDR1 MGHRA and CDR2 YSYEKL. The CDR3 loop spans 19 amino acids. The germline V and J ends were trimmed by 4 bases and 1 base, with 20 bases remaining between them. The CDR3 DNA reads as TGCGCCAGCAGCCCGACCGGGGGGACAACTGTTTCTGGGGCCAACGTCCTGACTTTC. It codes for CASSPTGGTTVSGANVLTF.

This chain joins TRBV30 and TRBJ1-2, with D unclear. Germline V gene data show CDR1 as GTSNPN and CDR2 as SVGIG (reference sequence). There are 12 residues in the CDR3. Trimming removed 5 bases from V and 8 bases from J, with 15 bases in between. Written as DNA, the CDR3 is TGTGCCTGGGTCCCCGACCGCGGGGGCTACACCTTC. Translating it yields CAWVPDRGGYTF.

The CDR3, as DNA: TGTGCCAGCAGCAGGGACAGGGGGCTTTACACCGGGGAGCTGTTTTTT. This translates into CASSRDRGLYTGELFF. V gene TRBV11-2 combines with J gene TRBJ2-2, with 12 bases fitting TRBD1. The length of the CDR3 is 16 residues. CDR1 and CDR2 from the germline V gene are SGHAT and FQNNGV. J lost 3 bases, V lost 5 bases, and 4 bases had no gene match. Combining the CDR3 with reference TRBV11-2 and TRBJ2-2 gives the whole variable domain EAGVAQSPRYKIIEKRQSVAFWCNPISGHATLYWYQQILGQGPKLLIQFQNNGVVDDSQLPKDRFSAERLKGVDSTLKIQPAKLEDSAVYLCASSRDRGLYTGELFFGEGSRLTVL.

This chain joins TRBV19 and TRBJ2-1; TRBD1 is a possible D gene (5 bases). The CDR3 is 15 amino acids. Trimming took off 1 base at V and 2 bases at J, with 9 bases between the two ends. CDR1 LNHDA and CDR2 SQIVND come from the germline V gene (reference sequence). CDR3 nucleotides: TGTGCCAGTAGTATAGGGGGCTTAACCTACAATGAGCAGTTCTTC. Translated, it gives CASSIGGLTYNEQFF.